This T cell receptor beta chain was captured in a study of cytomegalovirus exposure and HLA in healthy donors. Study-wide context: A subsequent analysis reported that the roughly 120 validation repertoires were produced on the same platform that had also been used for the roughly 670 first-cohort repertoires. The study's findings and limits: The study recorded fewer than 200 TCR beta chains that were cytomegalovirus-associated.

A single count supports this clone. As yet, its antigen is unknown. Trimming removed 4 bases from V and 6 bases from J; junction bases left unmatched: 7. Germline loops: CDR1 SGHAT, CDR2 FQDESV (reference sequence). The CDR3 spans 16 residues. Assay used: immunoSEQ multiplex PCR; TCRdb lists only in-frame clones, some missing. The sample yields approximately 44,000 clones, approximately 85% seen once. Sequencing input: PBMCs. This receptor was obtained from a woman in her twenties or thirties in good health and CMV-seronegative. The chain employs TRBV11-1 and TRBJ2-5; TRBD2 matches 14 bases. The CDR3 spells CASSSEGTSGSQTQYF. The CDR3 nucleotides read TGTGCCAGCAGCTCAGAAGGGACTAGCGGGAGCCAGACCCAGTACTTC.